A single sample gave rise to the 14 T cell receptor beta chains below, sequenced in a study of blood T cell repertoires in COVID-19. Method: immunoSEQ multiplex PCR; TCRdb's copy keeps in-frame clones and lacks some. The data show about 53,000 clones, roughly 90% seen once. Sequencing was carried out using peripheral blood. Receptors were obtained from an older man with acute or convalescent COVID-19.

The J gene is TRBJ1-2, the V gene TRBV5-1; D call uncertain. With 7 bases removed from V and 2 bases from J, the gap between germline ends came to 9 bases. This CDR3 has 12 amino acids. From germline, CDR1 is SGHRS and CDR2 YFSETQ. The CDR3 loop is CASATENYGYTF. In DNA, the CDR3 is TGCGCCAGCGCTACAGAAAACTATGGCTACACCTTC. Filled out from reference TRBV5-1 and TRBJ1-2, the complete variable domain reads KAGVTQTPRYLIKTRGQQVTLSCSPISGHRSVSWYQQTPGQGLQFLFEYFSETQRNKGNFPGRFSGRQFSNSRSEMNVSTLELGDSALYLCASATENYGYTFGSGTRLTVV.

The chain employs TRBV7-2 and TRBJ2-2, with D uncertain. V was clipped by 5 bases and J by 4 bases, with 11 bases between them. The germline V gene has CDR1 SGHTA and CDR2 FQGNSA. This CDR3 comprises 14 residues. The CDR3 region has the DNA TGTGCCAGCAGCCCTCGATTCGGCACCGGGGAGCTGTTTTTT. As protein: CASSPRFGTGELFF.

CDR3 bases: TGTGCCAGCAGCCGGGGACAGACCCCTCTCTCTGGAAACACCATATATTTT. Residues: CASSRGQTPLSGNTIYF. The rearrangement uses TRBV5-6 and TRBJ1-3; TRBD1 matches 7 bases. Germline V gene sequence: CDR1 SGHDT, CDR2 YYEEEE. V was pared by 4 bases and J by 0 bases, with 10 bases of the junction left unmatched. The CDR3 totals 17 residues.

This clone was seen more than once but under ten times. The V call is TRBV12-5, the J call TRBJ2-3; 7 positions agree with TRBD1. This CDR3 contains 16 residues. CDR1 is LGHNT and CDR2 is FRNRAP in the germline V gene. Trimming took 1 base from V and 3 from J; bases not matched to a gene: 7. The CDR3 sequence: CASGLGRYRGTDTQYF. In nucleotides, the CDR3 is TGTGCTAGTGGTTTGGGCCGCTACAGGGGTACAGATACGCAGTATTTT.

The CDR3 sequence is CASSPGRGHNQPQHF. CDR3 coding DNA: TGTGCCAGCTCACCAGGCAGGGGGCACAATCAGCCCCAGCATTTT. The rearrangement links TRBV18 to TRBJ1-5; 8 bases agree with TRBD1. V gave up 2 bases and J gave up 3 bases; unmatched junction bases: 3. Germline V CDR1 and CDR2: KGHSH, LQKENI. The CDR3 contains 15 residues.

In this sample, this clone turned up once. The CDR3 reads CASSLALGQGALGYTF. The DNA of the CDR3 is TGTGCCAGCAGCTTAGCCCTCGGACAGGGGGCGCTTGGCTACACCTTC. J is TRBJ1-2 and V is TRBV7-9; TRBD1 agrees at 11 bases. CDR3 size: 16 residues. The V and J ends lost 0 bases and 7 bases, in that order; junction bases with no gene match: 7. The germline V gene has CDR1 SEHNR and CDR2 FQNEAQ (reference sequence).

This chain links TRBV5-1 with TRBJ1-4; D is undetermined. This CDR3 contains 13 residues. The germline V gene encodes CDR1 SGHRS and CDR2 YFSETQ. Trimming left V 4 bases short and J 8 bases short, with 12 bases between. The CDR3 coding sequence is TGCGCCAGCAGCAGCACCCCGGGGGAAAAACTGTTTTTT. It translates to CASSSTPGEKLFF.

The chain recombines TRBV27 with TRBJ2-7; tentatively, D is TRBD1 (5 bases). Deletions cut 2 bases from V and 5 bases from J, with 13 bases between. The CDR3 has 14 residues. CDR1 and CDR2 from the germline V gene are MNHEY and SMNVEV (reference sequence). CDR3 sequence (DNA): TGTGCCAGCAGTTTAAGGACATTTGAAGACGAGCAGTACTTC. Amino acids: CASSLRTFEDEQYF.

The rearrangement uses TRBV10-3 and TRBJ2-1; TRBD2 matches 10 bases. CDR1 and CDR2 from the germline V gene are ENHRY and SYGVKD. The CDR3 runs to 17 residues. V was pared by 1 base and J by 4 bases, with 7 bases of the junction left unmatched. The CDR3 DNA sequence: TGTGCCATCAGTGAGTTCTCTAGCGGGGGCCTATACAATGAGCAGTTCTTC. Translating gives CAISEFSSGGLYNEQFF.

This chain links TRBV19 with TRBJ1-2; 8 bases align to TRBD1. The CDR3 extends over 15 amino acids. The germline V gene encodes CDR1 LNHDA and CDR2 SQIVND (reference sequence). The J segment lost 7 bases and the V segment lost 3 bases, leaving 10 bases of the junction unmatched. The CDR3: CASSINRDRNRGYTF. CDR3 nucleotides: TGTGCCAGTAGTATTAACCGGGACAGGAACCGTGGCTACACCTTC.

The genes are TRBV5-1 and TRBJ2-1, with D tentatively TRBD1 (5 bases). Per the germline V gene, CDR1 is SGHRS and CDR2 is YFSETQ. The CDR3 is 14 amino acids. V was cut by 1 base and J by 4 bases, with 9 bases left in between. CDR3 bases: TGCGCCAGCAGCTTGAAGGGGCCTTACAATGAGCAGTTCTTC. Translation: CASSLKGPYNEQFF. The full variable domain, completed using reference TRBV5-1 and TRBJ2-1, is KAGVTQTPRYLIKTRGQQVTLSCSPISGHRSVSWYQQTPGQGLQFLFEYFSETQRNKGNFPGRFSGRQFSNSRSEMNVSTLELGDSALYLCASSLKGPYNEQFFGPGTRLTVL.

V gene TRBV5-1 combines with J gene TRBJ1-6; no firm D call. The CDR3 runs to 14 residues. V shed 4 bases and J shed 6 bases, with 11 bases lying between them. The germline V gene has CDR1 SGHRS and CDR2 YFSETQ. CDR3 region: CASSPEVPNSPLHF. The CDR3 DNA reads TGCGCCAGCAGCCCGGAGGTGCCTAATTCACCCCTCCACTTT.

This clone was observed a handful of times. V usage is TRBV5-1 and J usage is TRBJ1-6; D is uncertain. CDR3 length: 12 residues. Per germline, CDR1 SGHRS and CDR2 YFSETQ. V dropped 7 bases and J dropped 10 bases, with 12 bases sitting between them. CDR3 coding DNA: TGCGCCAGCTTCCTTGAGGGATCACCCCTCCACTTT. It codes for CASFLEGSPLHF.

The V and J genes are TRBV5-1 and TRBJ2-5; 7 bases map to TRBD2. Germline CDR1 reads SGHRS; CDR2 reads YFSETQ. V was clipped by 4 bases and J by 2 bases; unmatched bases: 11. CDR3 length: 16 amino acids. This CDR3 reads CASSARASGHQETQYF. CDR3 nucleotide sequence: TGCGCCAGCAGCGCTAGGGCTAGCGGACATCAAGAGACCCAGTACTTC. Full variable domain (rest looked up from reference TRBV5-1 and TRBJ2-5): KAGVTQTPRYLIKTRGQQVTLSCSPISGHRSVSWYQQTPGQGLQFLFEYFSETQRNKGNFPGRFSGRQFSNSRSEMNVSTLELGDSALYLCASSARASGHQETQYFGPGTRLLVL.